This TCR beta chain was captured in a study of blood T cell repertoires in COVID-19 (dated by TCRdb to 2018 to 2020). Background for the entire study: Samples covering the acute and convalescent phases of COVID-19 were provided by collaborators in the United States, Italy and Spain. The prospective study material was composed of cDNA or gDNA derived from T cells, B-cell-depleted T cells, or PBMCs. Deeply sampled blood TCRbeta repertoires from subjects exposed to, actively infected with, or recovered from COVID-19 were included in the dataset. The repertoires were released in a freely available public database meant as a resource for research on the immune response to SARS-CoV-2. The samples were drawn from the first 160 participants of the ongoing ImmuneRACE study and from over a thousand subjects provided by 6 global collaborators. A de-identified subject ID, COVID-19 status, age in years and sex were almost always included in the sample metadata. HLA class I and class II types, where available, came from metadata supplied by the sample provider rather than from assay-based typing. Overall study results and their limits: How much clinical and demographic metadata was included differed by source and by participant, and the metadata was provided uncurated.

The collaborating institutions used their own protocols to collect whole blood in K2EDTA tubes. For TCRbeta analysis, collaborators shipped samples as frozen whole blood, isolated PBMCs, or DNA extracted from either of those sample types. From the germline V gene, CDR1 is MRHNA and CDR2 is SNTAGT. After removal of 4 bases from V and 4 bases from J, the junction retains 8 bases not matched to a gene. The CDR3 has 15 amino acids, counting the end cysteine and phenylalanine. Only the CDR3 DNA is retained, 45 bases long and in frame from the first base. TCRbeta CDR3 regions were amplified from genomic DNA by means of the immunoSEQ Assay, a bias-controlled multiplex PCR. On the study's bioinformatics: Within the assay, amplification of reference gene primers was used to estimate how many nucleated cells each sample contained. Sequence reads were collapsed and filtered to measure the absolute abundance of every unique TCRbeta CDR3 rearrangement. For each sample, productive Simpson clonality was calculated as the square root of Simpson's diversity index over productive rearrangements. TCRdb obtained this table from immuneACCESS and retained in-frame rearrangements with V and J assigned. These tables miss some clones; where compared with another copy, unresolved V genes account for less than half of the shortfall, and the remainder is unexplained. The V and J calls and clone size were taken over from that table, and D and trimming were inferred from the DNA. Here the sample has approximately 88,000 clones; 80% occur a single time. The top ten constitute roughly 21% of the sample.

This clone has just a few counts. The antigen it recognizes is unknown. No base quality information exists; no much larger clone differs at one position. The rearrangement combines TRBV6-4 with TRBJ2-3; 7 central nucleotides agree with TRBD1. Sequencing was performed on peripheral blood. This sequence was found in a woman aged 80 or over with acute or convalescent COVID-19. CDR3 loop: CASSAYTGVSDTQYF. At the DNA level, the sequence is TGTGCCAGCAGTGCATATACAGGGGTCTCAGATACGCAGTATTTT.